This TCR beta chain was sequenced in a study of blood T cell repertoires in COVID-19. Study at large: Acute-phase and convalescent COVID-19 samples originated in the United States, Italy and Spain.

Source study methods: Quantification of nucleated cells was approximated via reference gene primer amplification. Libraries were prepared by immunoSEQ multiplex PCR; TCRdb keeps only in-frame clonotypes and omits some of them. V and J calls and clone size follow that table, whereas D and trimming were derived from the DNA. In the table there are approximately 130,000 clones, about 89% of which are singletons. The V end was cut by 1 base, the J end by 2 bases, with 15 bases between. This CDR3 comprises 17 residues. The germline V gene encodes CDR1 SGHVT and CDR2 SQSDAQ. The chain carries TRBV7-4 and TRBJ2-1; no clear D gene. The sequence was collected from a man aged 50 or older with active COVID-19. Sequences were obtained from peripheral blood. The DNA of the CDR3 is TGTGCCAGCAGCTTAGAGGATGCCGGCGGCCCCTACAATGAGCAGTTCTTC. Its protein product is CASSLEDAGGPYNEQFF.